This T cell receptor (beta chain) was identified in a study of blood T cell repertoires in COVID-19. Overall study: In each case, the material was cDNA or gDNA derived from T cells, B-cell-depleted T cells, or PBMCs.

The V gene lost 0 bases and the J gene lost 4 bases, with 7 bases spanning the gap. Germline V CDR1 and CDR2: SGHDT, YYEEEE. The CDR3 consists of 13 residues. Under the authors' procedure: It was from reference gene primer amplification that nucleated cell counts were estimated. Data came from immunoSEQ multiplex PCR; TCRdb stores just in-frame clones and leaves some out. Clone size and V and J calls were adopted from that table, with D and trimming inferred from the DNA. The sample carries some 300,000 clones, around nine tenths recorded once. Across 24 US areas, participants ranged in age from about 18 to 90 years. Participants' own reports of clinical history determined their cohort assignment.

This TCR came from a woman under 40 who had been exposed to COVID-19. The chain joins TRBV5-6 to TRBJ1-1; no reliable D call. Sample: PBMCs or T cells enriched from blood (not recorded which). For the CDR3, the DNA is TGTGCCAGCAGCTTGGACTCGGGCACTGAAGCTTTCTTT. This sequence encodes CASSLDSGTEAFF.